This TCR beta chain appears in the sequencing data of a study of blood T cell repertoires in COVID-19. The wider study: Samples taken during acute and convalescent COVID-19 were collected in the United States, Italy and Spain. T cells, B-cell-depleted T cells, or PBMCs provided the cDNA or gDNA that served as material.

In the source study's methods: By means of reference gene primer amplification, nucleated cell counts were estimated. The repertoire was sequenced with immunoSEQ multiplex PCR; TCRdb's copy has only in-frame clones and lacks some. V and J calls and clone size follow that table, whereas D and trimming were derived from the DNA. The table lists under 150,000 clones, 85% of them singletons. This clone was counted a few times. The V and J ends lost 3 bases and 4 bases, in that order; junction bases with no gene match: 6. The germline CDR1 and CDR2 sequences are GTSNPN and SVGIG (reference sequence). The CDR3 has 15 amino acids.

J is TRBJ2-1 and V is TRBV30, with TRBD2 matching over 10 bases. Sequences were obtained from peripheral blood. The sequence was obtained from a man aged 35-49 years with acute or convalescent COVID-19. CDR3 nucleotide sequence: TGTGCCTGGAGGCATAGCGGGGGGCTATACAATGAGCAGTTCTTC. Translating gives CAWRHSGGLYNEQFF. Filled out from reference TRBV30 and TRBJ2-1, the complete variable domain reads SQTIHQWPATLVQPVGSPLSLECTVEGTSNPNLYWYRQAAGRGLQLLFYSVGIGQISSEVPQNLSASRPQDRQFILSSKKLLLSDSGFYLCAWRHSGGLYNEQFFGPGTRLTVL.